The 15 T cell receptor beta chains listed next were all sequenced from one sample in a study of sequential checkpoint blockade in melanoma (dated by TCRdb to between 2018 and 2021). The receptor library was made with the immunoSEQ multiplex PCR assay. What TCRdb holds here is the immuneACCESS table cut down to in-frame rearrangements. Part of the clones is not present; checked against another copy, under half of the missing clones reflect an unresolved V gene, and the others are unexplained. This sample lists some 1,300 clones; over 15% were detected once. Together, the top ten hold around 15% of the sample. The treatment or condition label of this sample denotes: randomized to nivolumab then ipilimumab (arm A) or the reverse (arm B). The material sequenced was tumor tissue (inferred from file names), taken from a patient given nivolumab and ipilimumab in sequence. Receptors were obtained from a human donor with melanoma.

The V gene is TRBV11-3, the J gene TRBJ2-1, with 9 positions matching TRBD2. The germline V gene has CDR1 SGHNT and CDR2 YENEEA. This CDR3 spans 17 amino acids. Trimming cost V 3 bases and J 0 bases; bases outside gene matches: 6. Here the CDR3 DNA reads TGTGCCAGCAGCTTGCCTAGCGGGACGAGCTCCTACAATGAGCAGTTCTTC. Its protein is CASSLPSGTSSYNEQFF.

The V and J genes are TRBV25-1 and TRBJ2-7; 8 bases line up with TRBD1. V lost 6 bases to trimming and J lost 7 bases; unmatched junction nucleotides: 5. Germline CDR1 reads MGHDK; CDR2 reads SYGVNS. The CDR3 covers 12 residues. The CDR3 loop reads CASRTGEVEQYF. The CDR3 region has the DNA TGTGCCAGCAGGACAGGGGAAGTAGAGCAGTACTTC.

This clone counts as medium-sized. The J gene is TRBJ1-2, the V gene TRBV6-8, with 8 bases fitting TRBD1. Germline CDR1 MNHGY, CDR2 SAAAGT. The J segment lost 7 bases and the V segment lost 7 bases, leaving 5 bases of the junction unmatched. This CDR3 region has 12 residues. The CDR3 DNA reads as TGTGCCAGCAAAGACAGGGGTTCTGGCTACACCTTC. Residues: CASKDRGSGYTF.

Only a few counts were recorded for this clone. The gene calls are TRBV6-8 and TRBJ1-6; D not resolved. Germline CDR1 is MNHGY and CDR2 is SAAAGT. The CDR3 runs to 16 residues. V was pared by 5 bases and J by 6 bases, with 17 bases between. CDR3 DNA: TGTGCCAGCAGTCCTTCAGGTGGCGCGGGTAATTCACCCCTCCACTTT. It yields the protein CASSPSGGAGNSPLHF.

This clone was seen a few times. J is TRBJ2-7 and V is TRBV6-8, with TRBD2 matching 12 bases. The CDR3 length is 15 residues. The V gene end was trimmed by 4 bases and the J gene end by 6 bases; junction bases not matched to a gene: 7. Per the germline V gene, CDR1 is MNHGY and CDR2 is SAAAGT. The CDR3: CASSSSSGGDLEQYF. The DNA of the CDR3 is TGTGCCAGCAGTTCGTCTAGCGGGGGGGACCTCGAGCAGTACTTC.

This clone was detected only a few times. The CDR3 nucleotides are TGTGCCAGTTCCGACAGGGGGAATACTGAAGCTTTCTTT. It is translated as CASSDRGNTEAFF. The chain recombines TRBV19 with TRBJ1-1; TRBD1 matches at 9 bases. Losses at the gene ends were 8 bases for V and 5 bases for J; bases not matched to a gene: 6. CDR1 is LNHDA and CDR2 is SQIVND in the germline V gene (reference sequence). The CDR3 loop spans 13 amino acids.

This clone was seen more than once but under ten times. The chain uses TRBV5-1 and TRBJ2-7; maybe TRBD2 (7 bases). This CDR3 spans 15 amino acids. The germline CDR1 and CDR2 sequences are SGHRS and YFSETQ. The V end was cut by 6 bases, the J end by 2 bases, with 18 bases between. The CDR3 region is CASNVPGGATYEQYF. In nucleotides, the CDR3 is TGCGCCAGCAACGTCCCGGGGGGCGCGACCTACGAGCAGTACTTC. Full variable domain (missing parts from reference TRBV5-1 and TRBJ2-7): KAGVTQTPRYLIKTRGQQVTLSCSPISGHRSVSWYQQTPGQGLQFLFEYFSETQRNKGNFPGRFSGRQFSNSRSEMNVSTLELGDSALYLCASNVPGGATYEQYFGPGTRLTVT.

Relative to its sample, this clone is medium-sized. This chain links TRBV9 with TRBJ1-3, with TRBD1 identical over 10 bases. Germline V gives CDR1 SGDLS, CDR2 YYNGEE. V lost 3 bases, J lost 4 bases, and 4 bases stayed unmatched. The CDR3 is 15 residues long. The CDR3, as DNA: TGTGCCAGCAGCGCAGCGACAGGGGGCGGAAACACCATATATTTT. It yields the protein CASSAATGGGNTIYF.

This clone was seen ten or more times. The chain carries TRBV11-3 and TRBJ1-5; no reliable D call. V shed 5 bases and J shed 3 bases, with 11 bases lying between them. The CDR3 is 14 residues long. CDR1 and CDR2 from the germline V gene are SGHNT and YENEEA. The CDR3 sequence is CASSLSQTNQPQHF. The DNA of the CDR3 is TGTGCCAGCAGCCTCTCGCAGACCAATCAGCCCCAGCATTTT.

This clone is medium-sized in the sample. CDR3 residues: CASSPLPTGGPADTQYF. The CDR3 DNA is TGCGCCAGCAGCCCCTTGCCTACGGGGGGGCCGGCAGATACGCAGTATTTT. V is TRBV4-1 and J is TRBJ2-3; 8 bases line up with TRBD2. The CDR3 consists of 17 residues. After removal of 4 bases from V and 4 bases from J, the junction contained 13 bases not matched to a gene. Germline values: CDR1 MGHRA, CDR2 YSYEKL.

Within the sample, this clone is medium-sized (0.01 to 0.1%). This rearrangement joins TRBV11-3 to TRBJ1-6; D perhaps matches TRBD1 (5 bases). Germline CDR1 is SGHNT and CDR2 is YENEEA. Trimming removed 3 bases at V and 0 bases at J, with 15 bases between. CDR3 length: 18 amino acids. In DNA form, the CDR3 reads TGTGCCAGCAGCTTGGACACGCAAAAGAGCTCCTATAATTCACCCCTCCACTTT. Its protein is CASSLDTQKSSYNSPLHF.

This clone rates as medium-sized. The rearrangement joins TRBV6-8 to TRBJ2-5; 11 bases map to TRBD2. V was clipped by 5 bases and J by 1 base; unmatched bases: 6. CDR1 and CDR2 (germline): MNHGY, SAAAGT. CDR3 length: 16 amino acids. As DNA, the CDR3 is TGTGCCAGCAGTAGTACCGGGACTAGCGGCCAAGAGACCCAGTACTTC. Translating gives CASSSTGTSGQETQYF.

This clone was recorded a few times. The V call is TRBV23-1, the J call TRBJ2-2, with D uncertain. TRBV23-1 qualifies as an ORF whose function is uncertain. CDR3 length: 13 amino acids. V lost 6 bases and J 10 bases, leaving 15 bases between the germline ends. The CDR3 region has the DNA TGCGCCAGCAGCCGTATGAACGGAGTGGAGCTGTTTTTT. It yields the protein CASSRMNGVELFF.

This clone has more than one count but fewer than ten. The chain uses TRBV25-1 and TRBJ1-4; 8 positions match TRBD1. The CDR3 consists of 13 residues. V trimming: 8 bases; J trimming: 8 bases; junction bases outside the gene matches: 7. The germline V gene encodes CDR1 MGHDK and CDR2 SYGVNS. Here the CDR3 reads CASGGQVGEKLFF. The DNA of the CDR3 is TGTGCCAGCGGGGGACAGGTAGGAGAAAAACTGTTTTTT.

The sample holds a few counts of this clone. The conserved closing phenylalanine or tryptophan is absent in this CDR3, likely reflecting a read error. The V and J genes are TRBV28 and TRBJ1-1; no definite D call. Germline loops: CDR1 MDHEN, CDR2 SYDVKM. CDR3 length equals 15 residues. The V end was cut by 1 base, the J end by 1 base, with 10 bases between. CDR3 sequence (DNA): TGTGCCAGCAGTTTATCCACGACGGGGAACACTGAAGCTTTCTCT. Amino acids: CASSLSTTGNTEAFS.